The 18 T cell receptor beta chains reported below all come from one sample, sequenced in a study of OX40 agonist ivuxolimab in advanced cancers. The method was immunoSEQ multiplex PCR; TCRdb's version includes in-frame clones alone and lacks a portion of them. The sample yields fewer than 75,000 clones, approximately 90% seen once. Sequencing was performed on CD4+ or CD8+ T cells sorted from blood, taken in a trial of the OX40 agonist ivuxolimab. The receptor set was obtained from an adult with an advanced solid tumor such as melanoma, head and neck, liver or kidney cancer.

The CDR3 bases are TGTGCCAGCAGCCGACAGGGGACAGATACGCAGTATTTT. Translation: CASSRQGTDTQYF. The chain employs TRBV7-9 and TRBJ2-3; 8 bases are shared with TRBD1. CDR1 and CDR2 (germline): SEHNR, FQNEAQ (reference sequence). This CDR3 region has 13 residues. Trimming cost V 5 bases and J 3 bases; bases outside gene matches: 1.

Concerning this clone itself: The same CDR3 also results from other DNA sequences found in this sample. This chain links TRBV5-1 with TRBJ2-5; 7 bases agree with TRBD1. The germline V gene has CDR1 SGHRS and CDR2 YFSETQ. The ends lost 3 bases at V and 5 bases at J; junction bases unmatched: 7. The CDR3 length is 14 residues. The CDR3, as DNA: TGCGCCAGCAGCTCCAGACAGGGCCAGGAGACCCAGTACTTC. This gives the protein CASSSRQGQETQYF.

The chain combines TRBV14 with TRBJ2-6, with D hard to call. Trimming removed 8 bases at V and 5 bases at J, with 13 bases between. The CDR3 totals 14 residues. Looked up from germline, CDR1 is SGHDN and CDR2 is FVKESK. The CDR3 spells CASETDVWANVLTF. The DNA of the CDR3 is TGTGCCAGCGAGACCGACGTCTGGGCCAACGTCCTGACTTTC.

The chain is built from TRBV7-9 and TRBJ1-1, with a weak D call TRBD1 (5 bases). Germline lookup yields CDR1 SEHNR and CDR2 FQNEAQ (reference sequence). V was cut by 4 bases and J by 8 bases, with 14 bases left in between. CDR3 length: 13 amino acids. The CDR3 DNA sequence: TGTGCCAGCAGCTCGTTGGGCCGACAGGAAGCTTTCTTT. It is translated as CASSSLGRQEAFF.

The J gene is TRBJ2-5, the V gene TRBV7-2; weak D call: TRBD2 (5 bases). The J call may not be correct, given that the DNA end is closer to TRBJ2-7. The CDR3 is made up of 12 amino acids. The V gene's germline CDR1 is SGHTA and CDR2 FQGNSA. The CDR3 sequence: CASSEGLYEQYF. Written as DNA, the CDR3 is TGTGCCAGCAGCGAGGGCCTTTACGAGCAGTACTTC.

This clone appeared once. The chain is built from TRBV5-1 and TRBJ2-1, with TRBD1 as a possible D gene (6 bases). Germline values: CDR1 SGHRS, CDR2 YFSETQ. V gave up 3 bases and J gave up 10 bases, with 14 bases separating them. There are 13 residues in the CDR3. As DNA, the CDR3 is TGCGCCAGCAGCTCTCGGGACACCCAAGAGCAGTTCTTC. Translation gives CASSSRDTQEQFF.

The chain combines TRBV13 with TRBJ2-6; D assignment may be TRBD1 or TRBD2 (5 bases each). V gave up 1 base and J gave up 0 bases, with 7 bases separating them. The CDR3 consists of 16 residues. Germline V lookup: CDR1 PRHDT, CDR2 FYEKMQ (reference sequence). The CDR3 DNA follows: TGTGCCAGCAGCTTAGAGGGGAGCTCTGGGGCCAACGTCCTGACTTTC. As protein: CASSLEGSSGANVLTF. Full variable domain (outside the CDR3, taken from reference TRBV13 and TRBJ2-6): AAGVIQSPRHLIKEKRETATLKCYPIPRHDTVYWYQQGPGQDPQFLISFYEKMQSDKGSIPDRFSAQQFSDYHSELNMSSLELGDSALYFCASSLEGSSGANVLTFGAGSRLTVL.

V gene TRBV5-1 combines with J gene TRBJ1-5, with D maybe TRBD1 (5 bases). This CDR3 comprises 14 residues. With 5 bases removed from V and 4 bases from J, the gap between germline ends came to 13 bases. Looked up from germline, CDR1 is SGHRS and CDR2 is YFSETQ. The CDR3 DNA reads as TGCGCCAGCAGTCCAGGGAGTGGAAATCAGCCCCAGCATTTT. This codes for CASSPGSGNQPQHF.

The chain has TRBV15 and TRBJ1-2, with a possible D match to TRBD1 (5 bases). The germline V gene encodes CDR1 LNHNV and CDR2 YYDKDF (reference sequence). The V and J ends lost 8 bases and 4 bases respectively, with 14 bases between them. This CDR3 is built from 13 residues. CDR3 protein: CATRGGTSYGYTF. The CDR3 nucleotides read TGTGCCACCCGTGGGGGGACTTCCTATGGCTACACCTTC.

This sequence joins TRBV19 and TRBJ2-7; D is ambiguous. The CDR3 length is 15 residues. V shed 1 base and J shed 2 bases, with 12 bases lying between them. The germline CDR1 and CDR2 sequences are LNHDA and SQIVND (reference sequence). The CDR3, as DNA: TGTGCCAGTAGTATAGGTGCCTCACCGCCCTACGAGCAGTACTTC. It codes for CASSIGASPPYEQYF.

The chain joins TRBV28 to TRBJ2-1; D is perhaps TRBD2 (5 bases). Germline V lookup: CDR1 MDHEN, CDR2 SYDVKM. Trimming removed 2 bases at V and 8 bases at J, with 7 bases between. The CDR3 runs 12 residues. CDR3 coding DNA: TGTGCCAGCAGTTTAGGAGGCTATGAGCAGTTCTTC. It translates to CASSLGGYEQFF.

In nucleotides, the CDR3 is TGTGCCAGCAGTTCCCCCCAGGGCGGGAGTCTCAACGAGCAGTACTTC. Translating it yields CASSSPQGGSLNEQYF. V and J are TRBV28 and TRBJ2-7, with 7 bases identical to TRBD2. CDR3 length equals 16 residues. Germline CDR1 is MDHEN and CDR2 is SYDVKM. V gave up 4 bases and J gave up 5 bases; unmatched junction bases: 14.

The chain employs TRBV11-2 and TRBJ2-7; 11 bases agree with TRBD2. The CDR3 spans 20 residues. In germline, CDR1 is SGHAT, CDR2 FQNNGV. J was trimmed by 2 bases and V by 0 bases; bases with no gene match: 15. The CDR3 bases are TGTGCCAGCAGCTTAGAAAACCGCGGCCTAGCGGGAGGCCGTCCCTACGAGCAGTACTTC. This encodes CASSLENRGLAGGRPYEQYF.

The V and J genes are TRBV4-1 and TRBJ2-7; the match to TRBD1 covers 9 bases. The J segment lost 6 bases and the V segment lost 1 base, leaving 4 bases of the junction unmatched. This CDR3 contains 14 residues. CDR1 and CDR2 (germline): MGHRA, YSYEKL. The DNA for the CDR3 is TGCGCCAGCAGCCAAGGGGACAGGGTTCCCGAGCAGTACTTC. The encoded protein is CASSQGDRVPEQYF.

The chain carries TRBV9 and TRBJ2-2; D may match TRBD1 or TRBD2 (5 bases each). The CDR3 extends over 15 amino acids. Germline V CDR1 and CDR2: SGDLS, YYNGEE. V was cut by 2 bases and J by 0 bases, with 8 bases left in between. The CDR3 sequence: CASSVGGTNTGELFF. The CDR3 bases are TGTGCCAGCAGCGTTGGGGGTACGAACACCGGGGAGCTGTTTTTT.

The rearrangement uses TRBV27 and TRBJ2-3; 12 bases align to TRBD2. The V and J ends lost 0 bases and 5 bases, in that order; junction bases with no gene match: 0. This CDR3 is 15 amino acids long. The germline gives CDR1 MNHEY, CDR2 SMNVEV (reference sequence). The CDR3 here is CASSLSTSGRDTQYF. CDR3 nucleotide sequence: TGTGCCAGCAGTTTATCGACTAGCGGGAGAGATACGCAGTATTTT.

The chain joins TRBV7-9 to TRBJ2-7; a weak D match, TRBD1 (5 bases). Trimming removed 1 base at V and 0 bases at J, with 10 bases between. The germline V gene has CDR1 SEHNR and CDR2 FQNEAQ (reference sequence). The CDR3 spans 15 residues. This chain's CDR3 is CASSLEGVGSYEQYF. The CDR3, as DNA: TGTGCCAGCAGCTTAGAAGGGGTTGGCTCCTACGAGCAGTACTTC. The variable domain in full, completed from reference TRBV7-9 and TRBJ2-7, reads DTGVSQNPRHKITKRGQNVTFRCDPISEHNRLYWYRQTLGQGPEFLTYFQNEAQLEKSRLLSDRFSAERPKGSFSTLEIQRTEQGDSAMYLCASSLEGVGSYEQYFGPGTRLTVT.

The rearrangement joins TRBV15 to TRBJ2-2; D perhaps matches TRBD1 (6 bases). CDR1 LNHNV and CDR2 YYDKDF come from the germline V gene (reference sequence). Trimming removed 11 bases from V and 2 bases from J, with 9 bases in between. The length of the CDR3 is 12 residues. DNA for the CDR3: TGTGCCTCCGGGACAAACACCGGGGAGCTGTTTTTT. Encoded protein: CASGTNTGELFF.